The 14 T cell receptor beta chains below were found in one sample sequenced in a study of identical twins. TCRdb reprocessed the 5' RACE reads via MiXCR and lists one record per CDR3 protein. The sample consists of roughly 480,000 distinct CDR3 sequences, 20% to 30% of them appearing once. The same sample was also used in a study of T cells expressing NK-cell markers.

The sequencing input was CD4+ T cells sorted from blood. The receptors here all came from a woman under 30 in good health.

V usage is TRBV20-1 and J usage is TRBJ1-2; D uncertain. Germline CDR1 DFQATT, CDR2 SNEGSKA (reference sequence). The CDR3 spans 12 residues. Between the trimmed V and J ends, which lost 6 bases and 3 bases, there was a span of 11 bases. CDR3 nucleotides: TGCAGTGCCCCTTCGAAGTACTATGGCTACACCTTC. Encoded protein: CSAPSKYYGYTF.

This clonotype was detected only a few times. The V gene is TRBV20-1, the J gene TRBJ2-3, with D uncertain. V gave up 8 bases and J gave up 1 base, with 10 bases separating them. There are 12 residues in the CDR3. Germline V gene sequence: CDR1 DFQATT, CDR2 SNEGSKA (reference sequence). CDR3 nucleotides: TGCAGTCCCCTCGAGGGCACAGATACGCAGTATTTT. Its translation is CSPLEGTDTQYF.

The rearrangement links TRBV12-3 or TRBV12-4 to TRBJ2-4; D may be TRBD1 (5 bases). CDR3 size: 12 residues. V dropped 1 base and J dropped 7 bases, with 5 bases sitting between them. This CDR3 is CASSLEGNIQYF. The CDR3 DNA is TGTGCCAGCAGTTTAGAGGGGAACATTCAGTACTTC.

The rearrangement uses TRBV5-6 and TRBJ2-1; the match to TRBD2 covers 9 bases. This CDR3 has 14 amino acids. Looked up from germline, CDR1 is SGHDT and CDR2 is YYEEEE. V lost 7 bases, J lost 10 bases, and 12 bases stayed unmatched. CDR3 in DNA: TGTGCCAGCGCCTATATATGGCGGGAGGGCGAGCAGTTCTTC. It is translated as CASAYIWREGEQFF.

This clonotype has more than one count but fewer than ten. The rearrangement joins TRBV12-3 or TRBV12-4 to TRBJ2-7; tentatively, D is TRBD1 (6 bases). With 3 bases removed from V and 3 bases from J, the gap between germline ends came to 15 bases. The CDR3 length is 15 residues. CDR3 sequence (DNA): TGTGCCAGCAGTTTTGGGGGCCTCCCTTTCTACGAGCAGTACTTC. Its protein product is CASSFGGLPFYEQYF.

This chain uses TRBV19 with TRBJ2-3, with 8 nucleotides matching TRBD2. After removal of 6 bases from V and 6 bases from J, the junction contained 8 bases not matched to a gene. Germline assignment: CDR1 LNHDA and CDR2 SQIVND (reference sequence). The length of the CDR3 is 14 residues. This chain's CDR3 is CASSALAVRDTQYF. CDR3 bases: TGTGCCAGTAGCGCACTAGCGGTCCGGGATACGCAGTATTTT.

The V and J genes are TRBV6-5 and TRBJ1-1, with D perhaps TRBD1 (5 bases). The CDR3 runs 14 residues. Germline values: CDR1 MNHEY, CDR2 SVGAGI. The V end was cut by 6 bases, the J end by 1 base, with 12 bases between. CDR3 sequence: CASSYGTANTEAFF. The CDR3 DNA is TGTGCCAGCAGCTACGGGACGGCGAACACTGAAGCTTTCTTT.

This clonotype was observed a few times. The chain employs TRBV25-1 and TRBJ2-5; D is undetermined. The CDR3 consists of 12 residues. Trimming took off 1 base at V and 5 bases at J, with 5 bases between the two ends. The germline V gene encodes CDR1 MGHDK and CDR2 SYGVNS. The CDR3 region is CASSESTETQYF. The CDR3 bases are TGTGCCAGCAGTGAATCAACGGAGACCCAGTACTTC.

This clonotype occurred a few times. CDR3 nucleotide sequence: TGCAGTGCTAGCCGTTTGGGGGAGGGCCCCGATACGCAGTATTTT. This codes for CSASRLGEGPDTQYF. The chain uses TRBV20-1 and TRBJ2-3, with 7 bases that match TRBD2. Germline loops: CDR1 DFQATT, CDR2 SNEGSKA (reference sequence). With V trimmed by 3 bases and J by 6 bases, 12 bases remained unmatched. The CDR3 consists of 15 residues.

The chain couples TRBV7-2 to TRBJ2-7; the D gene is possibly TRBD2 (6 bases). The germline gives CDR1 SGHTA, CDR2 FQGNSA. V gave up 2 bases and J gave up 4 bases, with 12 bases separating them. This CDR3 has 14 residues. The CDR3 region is CASSLRGYGYEQYF. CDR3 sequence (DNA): TGTGCCAGCAGCTTACGGGGGTACGGATACGAGCAGTACTTC. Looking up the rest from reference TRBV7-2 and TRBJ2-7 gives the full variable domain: GAGVSQSPSNKVTEKGKDVELRCDPISGHTALYWYRQSLGQGLEFLIYFQGNSAPDKSGLPSDRFSAERTGGSVSTLTIQRTQQEDSAVYLCASSLRGYGYEQYFGPGTRLTVT.

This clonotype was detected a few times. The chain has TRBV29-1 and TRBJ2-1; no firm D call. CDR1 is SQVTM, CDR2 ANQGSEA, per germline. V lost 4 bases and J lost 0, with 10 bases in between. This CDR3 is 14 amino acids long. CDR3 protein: CSVVGQSSYNEQFF. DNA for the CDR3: TGCAGCGTTGTGGGTCAGAGCTCCTACAATGAGCAGTTCTTC.

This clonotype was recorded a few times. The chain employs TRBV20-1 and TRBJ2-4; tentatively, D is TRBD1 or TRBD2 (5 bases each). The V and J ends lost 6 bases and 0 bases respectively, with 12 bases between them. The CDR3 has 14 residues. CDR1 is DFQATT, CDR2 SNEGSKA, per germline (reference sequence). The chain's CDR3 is CSAEPGGAKNIQYF. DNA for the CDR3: TGCAGTGCGGAACCTGGGGGAGCCAAAAACATTCAGTACTTC.

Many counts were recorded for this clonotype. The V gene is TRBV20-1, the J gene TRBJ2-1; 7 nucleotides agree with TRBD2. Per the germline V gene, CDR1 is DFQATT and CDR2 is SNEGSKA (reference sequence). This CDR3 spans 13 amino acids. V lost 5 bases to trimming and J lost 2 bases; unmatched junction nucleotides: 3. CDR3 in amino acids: CSARSGTYNEQFF. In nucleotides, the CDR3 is TGCAGTGCTCGAAGCGGGACCTACAATGAGCAGTTCTTC.

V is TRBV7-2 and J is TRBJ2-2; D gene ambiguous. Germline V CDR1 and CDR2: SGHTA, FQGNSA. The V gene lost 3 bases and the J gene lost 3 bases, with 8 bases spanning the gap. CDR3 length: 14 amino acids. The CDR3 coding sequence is TGTGCCAGCAGCTTCGAACGGCACACCGGGGAGCTGTTTTTT. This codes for CASSFERHTGELFF.